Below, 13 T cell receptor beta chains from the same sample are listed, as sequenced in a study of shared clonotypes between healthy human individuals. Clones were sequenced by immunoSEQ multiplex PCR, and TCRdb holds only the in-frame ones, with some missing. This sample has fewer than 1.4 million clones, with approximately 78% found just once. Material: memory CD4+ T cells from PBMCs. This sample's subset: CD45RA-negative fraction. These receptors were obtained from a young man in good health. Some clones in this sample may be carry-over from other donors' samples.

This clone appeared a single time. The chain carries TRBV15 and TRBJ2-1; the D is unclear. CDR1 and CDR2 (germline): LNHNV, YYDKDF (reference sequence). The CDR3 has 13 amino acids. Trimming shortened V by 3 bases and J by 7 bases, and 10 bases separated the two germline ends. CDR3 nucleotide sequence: TGTGCCACCAGCAGGGGGTATGGAAATGAGCAGTTCTTC. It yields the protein CATSRGYGNEQFF.

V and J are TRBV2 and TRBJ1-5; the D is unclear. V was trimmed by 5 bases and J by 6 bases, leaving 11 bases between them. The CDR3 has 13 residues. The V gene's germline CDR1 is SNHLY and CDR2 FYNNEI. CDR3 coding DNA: TGTGCCAGCAGTCCGGCCAGATTTCAGCCCCAGCATTTT. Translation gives CASSPARFQPQHF.

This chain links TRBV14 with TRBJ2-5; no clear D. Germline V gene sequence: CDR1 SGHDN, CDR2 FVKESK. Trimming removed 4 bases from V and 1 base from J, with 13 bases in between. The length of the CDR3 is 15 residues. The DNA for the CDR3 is TGTGCCAGCAGCCTAGACTCCTTTTTCCAAGAGACCCAGTACTTC. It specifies CASSLDSFFQETQYF.

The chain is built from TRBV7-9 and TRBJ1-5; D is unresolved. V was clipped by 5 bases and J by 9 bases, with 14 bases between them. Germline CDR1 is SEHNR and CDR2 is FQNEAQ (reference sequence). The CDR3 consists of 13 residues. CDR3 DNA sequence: TGTGCCAGCAGCCCAGGACTCATGCGGCCCCAGCATTTT. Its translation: CASSPGLMRPQHF.

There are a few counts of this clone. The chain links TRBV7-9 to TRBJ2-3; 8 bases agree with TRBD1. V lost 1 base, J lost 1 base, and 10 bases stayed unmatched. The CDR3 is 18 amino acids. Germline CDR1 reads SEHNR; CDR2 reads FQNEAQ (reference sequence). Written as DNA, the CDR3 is TGTGCCAGCAGCTTAGTACAGGGGGGAAGACTTCGCACAGATACGCAGTATTTT. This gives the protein CASSLVQGGRLRTDTQYF. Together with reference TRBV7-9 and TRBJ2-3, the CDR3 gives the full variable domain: DTGVSQNPRHKITKRGQNVTFRCDPISEHNRLYWYRQTLGQGPEFLTYFQNEAQLEKSRLLSDRFSAERPKGSFSTLEIQRTEQGDSAMYLCASSLVQGGRLRTDTQYFGPGTRLTVL.

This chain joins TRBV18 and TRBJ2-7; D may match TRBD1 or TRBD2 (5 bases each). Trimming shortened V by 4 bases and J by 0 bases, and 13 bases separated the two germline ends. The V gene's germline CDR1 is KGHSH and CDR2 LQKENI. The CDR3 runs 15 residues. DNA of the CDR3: TGTGCCAGCTCACTCGGGACGGCTAGCTCCTACGAGCAGTACTTC. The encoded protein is CASSLGTASSYEQYF.

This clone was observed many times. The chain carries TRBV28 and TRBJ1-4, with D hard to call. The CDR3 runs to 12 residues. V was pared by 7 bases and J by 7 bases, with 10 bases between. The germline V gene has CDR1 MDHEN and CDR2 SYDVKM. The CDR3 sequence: CASKAEGEKLFF. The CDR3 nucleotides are TGTGCCAGCAAGGCCGAGGGTGAAAAACTGTTTTTT. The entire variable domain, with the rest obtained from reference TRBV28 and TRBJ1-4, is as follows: DVKVTQSSRYLVKRTGEKVFLECVQDMDHENMFWYRQDPGLGLRLIYFSYDVKMKEKGDIPEGYSVSREKKERFSLILESASTNQTSMYLCASKAEGEKLFFGSGTQLSVL.

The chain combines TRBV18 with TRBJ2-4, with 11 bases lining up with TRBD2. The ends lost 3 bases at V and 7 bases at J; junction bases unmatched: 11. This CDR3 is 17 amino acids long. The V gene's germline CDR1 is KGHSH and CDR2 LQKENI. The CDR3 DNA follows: TGTGCCAGCTCACCTTTTTTTGTAGCGGGAGGGCCGAACATTCAGTACTTC. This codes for CASSPFFVAGGPNIQYF.

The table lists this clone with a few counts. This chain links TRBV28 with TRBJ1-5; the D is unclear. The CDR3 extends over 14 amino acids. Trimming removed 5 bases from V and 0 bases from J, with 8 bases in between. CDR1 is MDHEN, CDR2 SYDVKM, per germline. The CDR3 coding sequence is TGTGCCAGCAGTCCATACAGTAGCAATCAGCCCCAGCATTTT. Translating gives CASSPYSSNQPQHF. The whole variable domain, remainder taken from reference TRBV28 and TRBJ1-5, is DVKVTQSSRYLVKRTGEKVFLECVQDMDHENMFWYRQDPGLGLRLIYFSYDVKMKEKGDIPEGYSVSREKKERFSLILESASTNQTSMYLCASSPYSSNQPQHFGDGTRLSIL.

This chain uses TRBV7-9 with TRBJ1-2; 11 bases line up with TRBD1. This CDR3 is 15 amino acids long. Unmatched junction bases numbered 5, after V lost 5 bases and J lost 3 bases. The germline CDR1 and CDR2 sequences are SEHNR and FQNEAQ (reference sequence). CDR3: CASSERTGGDYGYTF. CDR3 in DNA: TGTGCCAGCAGCGAACGGACAGGGGGCGACTATGGCTACACCTTC.

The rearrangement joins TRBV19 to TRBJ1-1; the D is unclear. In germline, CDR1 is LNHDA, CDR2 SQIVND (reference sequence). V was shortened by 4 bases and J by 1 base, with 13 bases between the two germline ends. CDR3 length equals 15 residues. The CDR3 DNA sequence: TGTGCCAGTAGTACCCCAGGTTTACGGAACACTGAAGCTTTCTTT. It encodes CASSTPGLRNTEAFF.

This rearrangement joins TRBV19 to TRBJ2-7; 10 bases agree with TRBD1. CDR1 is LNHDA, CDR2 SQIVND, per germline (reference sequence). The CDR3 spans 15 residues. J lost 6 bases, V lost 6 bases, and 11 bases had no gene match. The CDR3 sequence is CASRTGTGVVGEQYF. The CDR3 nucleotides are TGTGCCAGTAGAACCGGGACAGGGGTTGTCGGCGAGCAGTACTTC. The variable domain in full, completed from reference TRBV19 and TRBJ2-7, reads DGGITQSPKYLFRKEGQNVTLSCEQNLNHDAMYWYRQDPGQGLRLIYYSQIVNDFQKGDIAEGYSVSREKKESFPLTVTSAQKNPTAFYLCASRTGTGVVGEQYFGPGTRLTVT.

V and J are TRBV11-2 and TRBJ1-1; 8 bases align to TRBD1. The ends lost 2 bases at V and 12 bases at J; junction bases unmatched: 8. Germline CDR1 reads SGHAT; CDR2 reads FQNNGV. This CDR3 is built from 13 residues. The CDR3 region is CASSLRQGFRSFF. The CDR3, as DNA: TGTGCCAGCAGCTTACGACAGGGGTTTAGGTCTTTCTTT.